One sample yielded the 25 T cell receptor beta chains listed below, sequenced in a study of blood T cell repertoires in COVID-19. TCRdb's copy holds only in-frame clones and misses some; the assay was immunoSEQ multiplex PCR. The top ten clones hold approximately 2% of a sample with 85,000 to 120,000 clones, roughly 92% of them seen once. Sequencing used peripheral blood. The receptor source for this set is a woman in her forties or fifties with COVID-19, enrolled during active disease.

The CDR3 DNA reads TGTGCCAGTTCGCGTGGACAGAACGGCGGGGAGCTGTTTTTT. Its protein product is CASSRGQNGGELFF. The chain is built from TRBV19 and TRBJ2-2, with a possible D match to TRBD1 (6 bases). The CDR3 is 14 amino acids. The germline gives CDR1 LNHDA, CDR2 SQIVND (reference sequence). Trimming shortened V by 8 bases and J by 7 bases, and 17 bases separated the two germline ends.

The CDR3 DNA reads TGCGCCAGCAGAGTAGGGGCGGACACCGGGGAGCTGTTTTTT. This sequence encodes CASRVGADTGELFF. This rearrangement joins TRBV5-1 to TRBJ2-2, with D maybe TRBD1 (5 bases). The V gene lost 5 bases and the J gene lost 3 bases, with 11 bases spanning the gap. CDR1 and CDR2 from the germline V gene are SGHRS and YFSETQ. The CDR3 is made up of 14 amino acids.

This chain joins TRBV7-2 and TRBJ1-5; 7 bases align to TRBD1. Trimming took 1 base from V and 6 from J; bases not matched to a gene: 6. CDR3 length equals 15 residues. Germline V gene lookup returns CDR1 SGHTA and CDR2 FQGNSA. CDR3 amino acids: CASSLEASGGQPQHF. The CDR3 DNA sequence: TGTGCCAGCAGCTTAGAGGCCTCAGGGGGTCAGCCCCAGCATTTT. The entire variable domain, with the rest obtained from reference TRBV7-2 and TRBJ1-5, is as follows: GAGVSQSPSNKVTEKGKDVELRCDPISGHTALYWYRQSLGQGLEFLIYFQGNSAPDKSGLPSDRFSAERTGGSVSTLTIQRTQQEDSAVYLCASSLEASGGQPQHFGDGTRLSIL.

V usage is TRBV12-3 or TRBV12-4 and J usage is TRBJ1-1; no definite D call. The CDR3 is 12 amino acids. Trimming stripped 3 bases from V and 6 bases from J, with 8 bases between. CDR3 in amino acids: CASSFPGAEAFF. In DNA form, the CDR3 reads TGTGCCAGCAGTTTCCCCGGGGCTGAAGCTTTCTTT.

The chain links TRBV3-1 (or the pseudogene TRBV3-2) to TRBJ1-3; TRBD1 might be the D (6 bases). CDR3 length: 16 residues. V dropped 3 bases and J dropped 1 base, with 13 bases sitting between them. CDR1 LGHDT and CDR2 YNNKEL come from the germline V gene (reference sequence). Here the CDR3 DNA reads TGTGCCAGCAGCCAGGGCAGGGGATCTTCTGGAAACACCATATATTTT. It specifies CASSQGRGSSGNTIYF.

The rearrangement links TRBV30 to TRBJ1-6; 7 bases are shared with TRBD1. V lost 3 bases and J lost 7; bases outside the gene matches: 9. CDR3 length: 15 amino acids. CDR1 is GTSNPN and CDR2 is SVGIG in the germline V gene (reference sequence). This CDR3 reads CAWSGGTAGNSPLHF. CDR3 DNA sequence: TGTGCCTGGAGCGGAGGGACAGCCGGAAATTCACCCCTCCACTTT.

The chain recombines TRBV3-1 (or the pseudogene TRBV3-2) with TRBJ2-3; perhaps TRBD1 as D (5 bases). This CDR3 is built from 16 residues. Germline V gene data show CDR1 as LGHDT and CDR2 as YNNKEL (reference sequence). Trimming removed 4 bases at V and 1 base at J, with 15 bases between. CDR3 region: CASSPLGAPGTDTQYF. CDR3 coding DNA: TGTGCCAGCAGCCCTTTAGGGGCCCCTGGCACAGATACGCAGTATTTT.

This clone was observed once. V and J are TRBV7-9 and TRBJ2-1, with 7 bases identical to TRBD1. CDR1 is SEHNR, CDR2 FQNEAQ, per germline (reference sequence). This CDR3 contains 13 residues. V shed 6 bases and J 5 bases; nucleotides not matched to a gene: 4. The CDR3 region is CASRGTANNEQFF. The CDR3 DNA sequence: TGTGCCAGCAGGGGGACAGCAAACAATGAGCAGTTCTTC.

This CDR3 is CASSPDRPSGNTIYF. The CDR3, as DNA: TGCGCCAGCAGCCCAGACAGGCCCTCTGGAAACACCATATATTTT. The chain carries TRBV5-1 and TRBJ1-3; perhaps TRBD1 as D (6 bases). Germline CDR1 and CDR2: SGHRS and YFSETQ. Trimming took off 4 bases at V and 0 bases at J, with 11 bases between the two ends. This CDR3 is built from 15 residues.

The rearrangement uses TRBV7-5 and TRBJ2-2; TRBD1 was called by the table and not checked on the DNA. TRBV7-5 is designated a pseudogene. The CDR3 runs 16 residues. CDR3 nucleotides: TGTGCCAGAAGCTTAGCGGAAACAGGTTTCACCGGGGAGCTGTTTTTT. This gives the protein CARSLAETGFTGELFF.

J is TRBJ1-5 and V is TRBV3-1 (or the pseudogene TRBV3-2); 7 bases are shared with TRBD1. V trimming: 3 bases; J trimming: 1 base; junction bases outside the gene matches: 0. This CDR3 comprises 14 residues. CDR1 and CDR2 from the germline V gene are LGHDT and YNNKEL (reference sequence). The CDR3 nucleotides read TGTGCCAGCAGCCACAGGGGGAGCAATCAGCCCCAGCATTTT. Translating it yields CASSHRGSNQPQHF.

The rearrangement links TRBV7-6 to TRBJ2-3, with no clear D. This CDR3 region has 16 residues. Germline values: CDR1 SGHVS, CDR2 FNYEAQ. V lost 1 base and J 4 bases, leaving 15 bases between the germline ends. The CDR3: CASSLVRPPSPDTQYF. The DNA of the CDR3 is TGTGCCAGCAGCTTAGTTCGTCCCCCCTCCCCAGATACGCAGTATTTT.

This chain connects TRBV9 to TRBJ2-5, with 16 bases fitting TRBD2. CDR3 length equals 17 residues. The V and J ends lost 0 bases and 5 bases, in that order; junction bases with no gene match: 4. From germline, CDR1 is SGDLS and CDR2 YYNGEE. CDR3 nucleotide sequence: TGTGCCAGCAGCGTAGGTGGGACTAGCGGGGGGGCGGAGACCCAGTACTTC. Amino acids: CASSVGGTSGGAETQYF.

V and J are TRBV5-1 and TRBJ2-1; 9 bases agree with TRBD2. CDR1 is SGHRS and CDR2 is YFSETQ in the germline V gene. The CDR3 spans 18 residues. Trimming at V came to 0 bases and at J to 5 bases, leaving 12 bases not matched to a gene. The CDR3 spells CASSLDSGASGVNNEQFF. CDR3 bases: TGCGCCAGCAGCTTGGATTCCGGGGCTAGCGGGGTAAACAATGAGCAGTTCTTC.

V is TRBV10-1 and J is TRBJ2-2; perhaps TRBD1 as D (6 bases). Germline V gene sequence: CDR1 WNHNN, CDR2 SYGVQD (reference sequence). The CDR3 totals 14 residues. Trimming took off 7 bases at V and 1 base at J, with 10 bases between the two ends. CDR3 protein: CASTQGWNTGELFF. The DNA for the CDR3 is TGCGCCAGCACCCAGGGGTGGAACACCGGGGAGCTGTTTTTT.

The chain combines TRBV10-1 with TRBJ1-1; 10 bases agree with TRBD1. In germline, CDR1 is WNHNN, CDR2 SYGVQD (reference sequence). The CDR3 runs 15 residues. V gave up 4 bases and J gave up 10 bases; unmatched junction bases: 12. DNA of the CDR3: TGCGCCAGCAGTGGGGACAGGGGCCTACGAGTCGGAGCTTTCTTT. It yields the protein CASSGDRGLRVGAFF.

The rearrangement uses TRBV11-3 and TRBJ1-1; possible D gene TRBD1, 6 bases. CDR3 size: 13 residues. The germline gives CDR1 SGHNT, CDR2 YENEEA. V lost 6 bases to trimming and J lost 5 bases, with 13 bases between them. The CDR3 DNA follows: TGTGCCAGCAGTTCCCAGGGGTGGACTGAAGCTTTCTTT. Protein: CASSSQGWTEAFF. Combining the CDR3 with reference TRBV11-3 and TRBJ1-1 gives the whole variable domain EAGVVQSPRYKIIEKKQPVAFWCNPISGHNTLYWYLQNLGQGPELLIRYENEEAVDDSQLPKDRFSAERLKGVDSTLKIQPAELGDSAVYLCASSSQGWTEAFFGQGTRLTVV.

The rearrangement joins TRBV11-2 to TRBJ1-1; D is undetermined. Trimming took 0 bases from V and 8 from J, leaving 13 bases between them. CDR1 is SGHAT, CDR2 FQNNGV, per germline. CDR3 length: 14 residues. The CDR3 spells CASSLESRSREAFF. The CDR3 DNA reads as TGTGCCAGCAGCTTAGAGTCCCGGTCACGCGAAGCTTTCTTT.

The rearrangement links TRBV19 to TRBJ1-5; 8 bases are shared with TRBD1. Germline V lookup: CDR1 LNHDA, CDR2 SQIVND (reference sequence). The V gene end was trimmed by 4 bases and the J gene end by 4 bases; junction bases not matched to a gene: 6. The CDR3 has 15 amino acids. Here the CDR3 reads CASSKQGVGNQPQHF. DNA of the CDR3: TGTGCCAGTAGTAAACAGGGGGTAGGGAATCAGCCCCAGCATTTT.

This chain uses TRBV19 with TRBJ1-2, with D possibly TRBD1 on 5 matching bases. There are 15 residues in the CDR3. The germline CDR1 and CDR2 sequences are LNHDA and SQIVND (reference sequence). The germline V and J ends were trimmed by 4 bases and 7 bases, with 19 bases remaining between them. This CDR3 is CASSTKARQTSGYTF. CDR3 sequence (DNA): TGTGCCAGTAGTACTAAAGCCCGACAGACCAGTGGCTACACCTTC.

The J gene is TRBJ2-3, the V gene TRBV5-1; 8 bases map to TRBD1. In germline, CDR1 is SGHRS, CDR2 YFSETQ. The CDR3 covers 14 residues. V shed 0 bases, J shed 5 bases, and the junction held 2 bases outside the gene matches. The CDR3 here is CASSLAGGLDTQYF. CDR3 DNA: TGCGCCAGCAGCTTGGCAGGGGGCTTAGATACGCAGTATTTT.

V usage is TRBV11-3 and J usage is TRBJ2-3; tentatively, D is TRBD1 (7 bases). Germline CDR1 reads SGHNT; CDR2 reads YENEEA. The germline V and J ends were trimmed by 5 bases and 6 bases, with 21 bases remaining between them. The CDR3 sequence is 16 residues long. The CDR3 loop reads CASSLAGQSPGDTQYF. The CDR3, as DNA: TGTGCCAGCAGCCTGGCGGGACAGTCTCCGGGGGATACGCAGTATTTT.

The chain is built from TRBV2 and TRBJ1-2, with a tentative D call TRBD1 (5 bases). The ends were cut back, 4 bases at V and 4 bases at J, with 13 bases in the middle. Germline CDR1 SNHLY, CDR2 FYNNEI. The length of the CDR3 is 14 residues. The CDR3 region is CASSARRGGYGYTF. The CDR3 DNA follows: TGTGCCAGCAGTGCCCGAAGGGGAGGCTATGGCTACACCTTC.

Here the CDR3 DNA reads TGCGCCAGCAGCCCACGTCTACCCTACAATGAGCAGTTCTTC. It yields the protein CASSPRLPYNEQFF. This chain connects TRBV4-3 to TRBJ2-1; unclear D gene. From germline, CDR1 is LGHNA and CDR2 YSLEER. This CDR3 spans 14 amino acids. Trimming stripped 4 bases from V and 2 bases from J, with 9 bases between.

The chain joins TRBV6-4 to TRBJ1-3; D is undetermined. The CDR3 is 13 amino acids. Trimming took 4 bases from V and 0 from J, leaving 4 bases between them. Germline V lookup: CDR1 MRHNA, CDR2 SNTAGT. The CDR3: CASSVHSGNTIYF. In DNA form, the CDR3 reads TGTGCCAGCAGTGTCCACTCTGGAAACACCATATATTTT.